The sequence of this TCR beta chain was determined in a study of T cells in Graves' hyperthyroidism and ophthalmopathy. There were TCR beta CDR3 regions amplified from RNA transcripts. When the TCR CDR3 underwent first-round RT-PCR, the HTBI primer set was used. TCRdb reprocessed the multiplex PCR reads via MiXCR and lists one record per CDR3 protein. Of 550,000 to 600,000 distinct CDR3 sequences listed, over 12% are singletons. J gave up 14 bases and V 2 bases, and 11 bases lay outside the gene matches. The CDR3 consists of 14 residues. Per the germline V gene, CDR1 is SGHTA and CDR2 is FQGNSA. This clonotype originated in a woman younger than 35 with Graves' ophthalmopathy. The sample taken for sequencing was blood. The V and J genes are TRBV7-2 and TRBJ2-1; 8 positions match TRBD2. For the CDR3, the DNA is TGTGCCAGCAGCTTAATTCCGGGAGGGCCAGGGAAGTTCTTC. Translation: CASSLIPGGPGKFF.